The present entry profiles one TCR beta chain with its context. Its specificity is unknown. This clone may be a read error of a much larger clone one base away. This entry comes from a study of T cell repertoires in aging, cancer and after chemotherapy. Study-wide points: Age-matched healthy donors had significantly more diverse, less clonal blood TCR repertoires than untreated cancer patients. In cancer patients, declining TCR diversity with age involved lost richness and lost evenness. The repertoire data cannot show anything about immunological memory following chemotherapy. Median generation probability rose over the chemotherapy interval in each cancer cohort, suggesting rebound thymic output.

TCR beta rearrangements were amplified from peripheral blood genomic DNA. Rearranged V-D-J TRB sequences were amplified with a mixed TRB-A/B primer pool. TCRdb ran MiXCR on the multiplex PCR reads and lists one entry per CDR3 protein. The sample lists some 5,100 distinct CDR3 sequences, around a fifth occurring once. Sequencing input: blood. This clonotype was obtained from a human donor in good health. The donor label of this sample is uncertain.

The CDR3 DNA reads as TGCGTCAGCACTTCCGGGGCCGGGAACACCGGGGAGCTGTTTTTT. Its protein product is CVSTSGAGNTGELFF. This chain joins TRBV5-1 and TRBJ2-2, with D perhaps matching TRBD1 or TRBD2 (5 bases each). Germline CDR1 and CDR2: SGHRS and YFSETQ. The CDR3 is 15 amino acids.